The rows below give T cell receptor beta chains drawn from one sample of a study of human T cells and chemical hapten exposure. TCRdb itself ran the RACE reads through MiXCR, one entry per CDR3 protein. The repertoire holds about 96,000 distinct CDR3 sequences, with about 9.6% as singletons. The input for sequencing was whole blood, taken in connection with sensitization to the hapten diphenylcyclopropenone (DPC). These receptors were collected from a woman aged 40 to 50 with alopecia areata. Some clones in this sample may be carry-over from other donors' samples. The CDR3 runs from the conserved cysteine through the conserved F or W.

v_call: TRBV27; j_call: TRBJ2-7; cdr3_aa: CASKSSGTASYEQYF
v_call: TRBV28; j_call: TRBJ1-1; cdr3_aa: CASSLGRFNTEAFF
v_call: TRBV29-1; j_call: TRBJ2-1; cdr3_aa: CSVDSGRDNEQFF
v_call: TRBV20-1; j_call: TRBJ2-1; cdr3_aa: CSAIGLADYNEQFF
v_call: TRBV7-2; j_call: TRBJ1-1; cdr3_aa: CASSLYFQNTEAFF
v_call: TRBV28; j_call: TRBJ1-2; cdr3_aa: CATLPGQGYYGYTF
v_call: TRBV5-6; j_call: TRBJ1-5; cdr3_aa: CASSLGAVSNQPQHF
v_call: TRBV27; j_call: TRBJ1-5; cdr3_aa: CASSPAVRSGNQPQHF
v_call: TRBV4-3; j_call: TRBJ2-7; cdr3_aa: CASSQDRGPLYEQYF
v_call: TRBV9; j_call: TRBJ2-7; cdr3_aa: CASSAGGGPLGGEQYF
v_call: TRBV5-6; j_call: TRBJ2-5; cdr3_aa: CASSPGTPEETQYF
v_call: TRBV15; j_call: TRBJ2-1; cdr3_aa: CATSRENLATYNEQFF
v_call: TRBV20-1; j_call: TRBJ2-3; cdr3_aa: CSARDRAVTDTQYF
v_call: TRBV6-4; j_call: TRBJ2-2; cdr3_aa: CASSDLAGEGGELFF
v_call: TRBV5-1; j_call: TRBJ2-7; cdr3_aa: CASSLASGTAYEQYF
v_call: TRBV14; j_call: TRBJ2-7; cdr3_aa: CASSQDMDSGHEQYF
v_call: TRBV6-2/TRBV6-3; j_call: TRBJ2-2; cdr3_aa: CASRRLAGYTGELFF
v_call: TRBV6-2/TRBV6-3; j_call: TRBJ2-1; cdr3_aa: CASSYEGSYNEQFF
v_call: TRBV24-1; j_call: TRBJ1-2; cdr3_aa: CATRTGTGGSGDGYTF
v_call: TRBV12-3/TRBV12-4; j_call: TRBJ2-7; cdr3_aa: CASSPVGDRDEQYF
v_call: TRBV20-1; j_call: TRBJ2-5; cdr3_aa: CSARGPPETQYF
v_call: TRBV7-9; j_call: TRBJ2-1; cdr3_aa: CASSFGLGNYNEQFF
v_call: TRBV6-5; j_call: TRBJ1-2; cdr3_aa: CASRRGGVYGYTF
v_call: TRBV29-1; j_call: TRBJ2-3; cdr3_aa: CSVQSRQDTDTQYF
v_call: TRBV6-2/TRBV6-3; j_call: TRBJ2-7; cdr3_aa: CAIKPSGISYEQYF
v_call: TRBV7-2; j_call: TRBJ1-2; cdr3_aa: CASSRDQANYGYTF
v_call: TRBV2; j_call: TRBJ2-3; cdr3_aa: CASSGSGEVPGSDTQYF
v_call: TRBV7-2; j_call: TRBJ2-1; cdr3_aa: CASSLWGNSYNEQFF
v_call: TRBV4-2; j_call: TRBJ2-5; cdr3_aa: CASSLAGSMETQYF
v_call: TRBV6-2/TRBV6-3; j_call: TRBJ1-6; cdr3_aa: CASSFLENSPLHF
v_call: TRBV10-3; j_call: TRBJ2-7; cdr3_aa: CAISRRDNEQYF
v_call: TRBV5-1; j_call: TRBJ2-1; cdr3_aa: CASSRQGNVDNEQFF
v_call: TRBV27; j_call: TRBJ2-1; cdr3_aa: CAAGRITEQFF
v_call: TRBV5-1; j_call: TRBJ2-3; cdr3_aa: CASSSGTSGKSSDTQYF
v_call: TRBV20-1; j_call: TRBJ2-2; cdr3_aa: CSASPSNTGELFF
v_call: TRBV5-4; j_call: TRBJ2-2; cdr3_aa: CASSRDRRELFF
v_call: TRBV4-2; j_call: TRBJ2-1; cdr3_aa: CASSRPGGRESLSYNEQFF
v_call: TRBV6-2/TRBV6-3; j_call: TRBJ2-2; cdr3_aa: CASNGLAGLRTGELFF
v_call: TRBV28; j_call: TRBJ2-6; cdr3_aa: CASSPLAGGPRGANVLTF
v_call: TRBV28; j_call: TRBJ2-2; cdr3_aa: CASRRGGNTGELFF
v_call: TRBV9; j_call: TRBJ2-1; cdr3_aa: CASSGDSYNEQFF
v_call: TRBV6-2/TRBV6-3; j_call: TRBJ2-1; cdr3_aa: CASTAGARAQFF
v_call: TRBV30; j_call: TRBJ2-1; cdr3_aa: CAWSPSGFSYNEQFF
v_call: TRBV4-1; j_call: TRBJ2-1; cdr3_aa: CASSQDLSGRGEQFF
v_call: TRBV30; j_call: TRBJ2-1; cdr3_aa: CAWGRTEQFF
v_call: TRBV5-6; j_call: TRBJ2-2; cdr3_aa: CASRPRAGGPSGELFF